Sequencing of this T cell receptor beta chain was carried out in a study of blood T cell repertoires in COVID-19. The wider study: COVID-19 samples collected from the United States, Italy and Spain covered acute and convalescent phases. T cells, B-cell-depleted T cells, or PBMCs supplied cDNA or gDNA.

Source study methods: How many nucleated cells were present was estimated from reference gene primer amplification. The table came from immunoSEQ multiplex PCR; TCRdb's copy has only in-frame clones and leaves some out. Clone size and the V and J calls come from that table; the DNA yielded D and trimming. The sample lists tens of thousands of clones; about 81% were seen once. J gave up 2 bases and V 5 bases, and 3 bases lay outside the gene matches. The CDR3 extends over 14 amino acids. CDR1 is SGHNT, CDR2 YENEEA, per germline. Sequences were obtained from peripheral blood. The V and J genes are TRBV11-3 and TRBJ2-5, with 9 bases aligning to TRBD2. The receptor comes from a man older than 75 with acute or convalescent COVID-19. The CDR3 loop is CASSRGGGQETQYF. The CDR3 DNA reads TGTGCCAGCAGCCGCGGGGGGGGTCAAGAGACCCAGTACTTC.